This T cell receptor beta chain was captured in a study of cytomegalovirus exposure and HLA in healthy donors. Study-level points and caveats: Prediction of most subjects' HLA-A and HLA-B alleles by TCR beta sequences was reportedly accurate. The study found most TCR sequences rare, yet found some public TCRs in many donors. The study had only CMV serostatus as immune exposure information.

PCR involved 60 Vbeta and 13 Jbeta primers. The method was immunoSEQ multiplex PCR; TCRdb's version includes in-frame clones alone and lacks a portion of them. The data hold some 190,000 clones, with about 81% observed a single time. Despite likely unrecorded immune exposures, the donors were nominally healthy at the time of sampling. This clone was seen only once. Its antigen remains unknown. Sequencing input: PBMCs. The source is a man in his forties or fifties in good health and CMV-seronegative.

CDR3 sequence (DNA): TGCGCCAGCAGCTTGGCACGTACGCGAGGGTCTATGAACACTGAAGCTTTCTTT. Translation gives CASSLARTRGSMNTEAFF. V and J are TRBV5-1 and TRBJ1-1; D call uncertain. Trimming removed 0 bases at V and 0 bases at J, with 18 bases between. CDR3 length equals 18 residues. The germline V gene encodes CDR1 SGHRS and CDR2 YFSETQ.